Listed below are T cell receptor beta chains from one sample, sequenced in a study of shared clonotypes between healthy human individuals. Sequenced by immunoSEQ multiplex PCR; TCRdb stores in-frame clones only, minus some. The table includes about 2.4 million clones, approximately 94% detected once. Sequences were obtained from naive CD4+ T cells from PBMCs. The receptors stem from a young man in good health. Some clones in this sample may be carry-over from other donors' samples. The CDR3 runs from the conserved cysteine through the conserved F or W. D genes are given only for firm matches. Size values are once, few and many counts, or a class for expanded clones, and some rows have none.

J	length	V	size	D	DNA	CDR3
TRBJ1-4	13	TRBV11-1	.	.	TGTGCCAGCAGCCGGGGGCCAAGTGAAAAACTGTTTTTT	CASSRGPSEKLFF
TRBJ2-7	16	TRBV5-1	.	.	TGCGCCAGCAGCTTGGAGGTTGGCAGCCTGATTTACGAGCAGTACTTC	CASSLEVGSLIYEQYF
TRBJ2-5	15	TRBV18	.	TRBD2	TGTGCCAGCTCACGGCGGGAGACCACCCAAGAGACCCAGTACTTC	CASSRRETTQETQYF
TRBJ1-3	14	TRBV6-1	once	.	TGTGCCAGCAGTGTCGAGGGAGGTGGAAACACCATATATTTT	CASSVEGGGNTIYF
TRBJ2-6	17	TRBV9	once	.	TGTGCCAGCAGCCCCCGGGACTCACCGGGGGGGGCCAACGTCCTGACTTTC	CASSPRDSPGGANVLTF
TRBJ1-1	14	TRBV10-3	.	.	TGTGCCGCTCGGCCGGGGGAACGTAGGACTGAAGCTTTCTTT	CAARPGERRTEAFF
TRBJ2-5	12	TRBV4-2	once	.	TGTGCCAGCAGCCAAGGGGGGCAGACCCAGTACTTC	CASSQGGQTQYF
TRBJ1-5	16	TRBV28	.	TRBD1	TGTGCCAGCAGTCCTAGACAGGGGAAGGGCAATCAGCCCCAGCATTTT	CASSPRQGKGNQPQHF
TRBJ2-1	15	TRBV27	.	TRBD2	TGTGCCAGCAGTTCGACTAGCGACTCCTACAATGAGCAGTTCTTC	CASSSTSDSYNEQFF
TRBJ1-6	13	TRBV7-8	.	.	TGTGCCAGCAGCTTCGATGGAAATTCACCCCTCCACTTT	CASSFDGNSPLHF
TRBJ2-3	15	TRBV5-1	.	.	TGCGCCAGCAGCCGAGACAACCCCCGACAAGTCACGCAGTATTTT	CASSRDNPRQVTQYF
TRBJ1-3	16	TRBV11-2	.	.	TGTGCCAGCAGCTTTATTGTTCAGGGTCCCGGAAACACCATATATTTT	CASSFIVQGPGNTIYF
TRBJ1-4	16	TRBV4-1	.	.	TGCGCCAGCAGCCAGCATAGGGGTGCCACTAATGAAAAACTGTTTTTT	CASSQHRGATNEKLFF
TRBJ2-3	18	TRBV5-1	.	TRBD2	TGCGCCAGCAGCTTGGGGGACTACCTAAATTCCCCCACAGATACGCAGTATTTT	CASSLGDYLNSPTDTQYF
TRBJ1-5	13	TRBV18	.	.	TGTGCCAGCTCGCTTGATAGCAATCAGCCCCAGCATTTT	CASSLDSNQPQHF
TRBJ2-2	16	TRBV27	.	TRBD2	TGTGCCAGCAGTTTCTCTAGCGGGAGTGTCACCGGGGAGCTGTTTTTT	CASSFSSGSVTGELFF
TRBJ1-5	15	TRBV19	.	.	TGTGCCAGTAGGGAAGGGCAATTGGGCAATCAGCCCCAGCATTTT	CASREGQLGNQPQHF
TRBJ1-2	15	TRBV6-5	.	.	TGTGCCAGCACCCCCGCCCGAGGGGGGTCCCCTGGCTACACCTTC	CASTPARGGSPGYTF
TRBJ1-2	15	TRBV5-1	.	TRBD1	TGCGCCAGCAGTGAATCGACAGGGAATCGGGGTGGCTACACCTTC	CASSESTGNRGGYTF
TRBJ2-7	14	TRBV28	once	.	TGTGCCAGCAGCCGAACAGGGCCCAGAGGCGAGCAGTACTTC	CASSRTGPRGEQYF
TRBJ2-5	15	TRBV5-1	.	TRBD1	TGCGCCAGCAGCTTGGAGACAGGGGGCGTAAAGACCCAGTACTTC	CASSLETGGVKTQYF
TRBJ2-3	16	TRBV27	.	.	TGTGCCAGCAGTTTATGGCGTGCGGCTAGCACAGATACGCAGTATTTT	CASSLWRAASTDTQYF
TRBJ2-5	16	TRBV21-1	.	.	TGTGCCAGCAGCAAAGGGACTAGCGGGAGATCGGAGACCCAGTACTTC	CASSKGTSGRSETQYF
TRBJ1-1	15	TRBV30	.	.	TGTGCCTGGAGGACTGGGCGCCCATTCAACACTGAAGCTTTCTTT	CAWRTGRPFNTEAFF
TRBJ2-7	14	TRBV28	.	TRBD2	TGTGCCAGCAGCCAAGCGGGAGGCTCATACGAGCAGTACTTC	CASSQAGGSYEQYF
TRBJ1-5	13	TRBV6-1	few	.	TGTGCCAGCAGCCTTACGGGAAATCAGCCCCAGCATTTT	CASSLTGNQPQHF
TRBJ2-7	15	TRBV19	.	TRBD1	TGTGCCAGTAGTATAGTGACAGGGGATAGGTACGAGCAGTACTTC	CASSIVTGDRYEQYF
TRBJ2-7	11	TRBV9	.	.	TGTGCCAGAAGAAAGGTAAGCGAGCAGTACTTC	CARRKVSEQYF
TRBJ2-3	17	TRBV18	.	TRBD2	TGTGCCAGCTCACCCGACCCGAGCGGGAAAGAGGCAGATACGCAGTATTTT	CASSPDPSGKEADTQYF
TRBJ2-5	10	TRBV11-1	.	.	TGTGCCAGCAGCCCTGAAGCCCAGTACTTC	CASSPEAQYF
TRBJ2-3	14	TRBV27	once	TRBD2	TGTGCCAGCGGGGGGACTATTAACACAGATACGCAGTATTTT	CASGGTINTDTQYF
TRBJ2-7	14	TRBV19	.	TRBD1	TGTGCCAGTACCCGGGACAGGGAAAAGGGCGAGCAGTACTTC	CASTRDREKGEQYF
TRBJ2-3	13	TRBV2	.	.	TGTGCCAGCAGTGGGGACCGCACAGATACGCAGTATTTT	CASSGDRTDTQYF
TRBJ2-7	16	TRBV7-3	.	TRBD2	TGTGCCAGCAGCCGGACCGGGACTAGCGGATCCTACGAGCAGTACTTC	CASSRTGTSGSYEQYF
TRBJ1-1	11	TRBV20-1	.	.	TGCAGTGTGACAGGAAGTCAGGGGGCTTTCTTT	CSVTGSQGAFF
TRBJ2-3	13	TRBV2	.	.	TGTGCCAGCAGTGAAGGTGTCTTCTTTACGCAGTATTTT	CASSEGVFFTQYF
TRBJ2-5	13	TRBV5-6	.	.	TGTGCCAGCAGCTTGGTTTTTGGAGAGACCCAGTACTTC	CASSLVFGETQYF
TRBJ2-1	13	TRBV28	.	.	TGTGCCAGCCGGGTGGGCTCCTACAATGAGCAGTTCTTC	CASRVGSYNEQFF
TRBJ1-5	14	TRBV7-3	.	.	TGTGCCAGCAGCTTACTTGGGGGGAATCAGCCCCAGCATTTT	CASSLLGGNQPQHF
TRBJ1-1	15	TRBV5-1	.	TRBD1	TGCGCCAGCCACGACGGGGCAGGGGGTAACACTGAAGCTTTCTTT	CASHDGAGGNTEAFF
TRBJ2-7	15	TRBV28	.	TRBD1	TGTGCCAGCAGCTCAGGGACAGGGGGAGCCTACGAGCAGTACTTC	CASSSGTGGAYEQYF
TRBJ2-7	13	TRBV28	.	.	TGTGCCAGCGATAGCTTTGGGAGGAGCGAGCAGTACTTC	CASDSFGRSEQYF
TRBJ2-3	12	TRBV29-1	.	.	TGCAGCGTTGTAGAGGGCACAGATACGCAGTATTTT	CSVVEGTDTQYF
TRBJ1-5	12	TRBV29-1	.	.	TGCAGCGCCACCTATAGCAATCAGCCCCAGCATTTT	CSATYSNQPQHF
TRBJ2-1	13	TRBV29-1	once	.	TGCAGCGTTGGGGTTGACTCCTACAATGAGCAGTTCTTC	CSVGVDSYNEQFF